This entry describes one T cell receptor beta chain. This clone's antigen is unknown. This entry belongs to a study of CXCR3-negative and CXCR3-positive naive CD8 T cells (dated by TCRdb to between 2019 and 2020). In terms of the full investigation: In total, 130 million to 150 million TRB reads were obtained, corresponding to roughly 1.5 +/- 0.3 million reads per library. The TRBV-TRBJ cluster analysis covered naive subsets from 5 or 6 donors and memory cells from 3 donors. The diversity and physicochemical repertoire analyses included some 11 donors pooled from two independent experiments. General study outcomes and caveats: Because CXCR3 expression was partially decreased after cryopreservation, freshly isolated PBMCs were used for most assays. Both naive subsets had comparably high repertoire diversity, while memory CD8+ T cells had much lower repertoire diversity. TRB CDR3s from CXCR3-positive naive cells showed higher hydrophobicity (lower Kidera factor 4), lower energy, and higher strength and volume indices than CXCR3-negative naive cells. Surface CD5, linked to self-reactivity in mice, was comparable between naive subsets; TCR interaction strength was therefore also inferred from TRB CDR3 physicochemical properties. Similar TRBV-TRBJ usage was shown by naive CXCR3-negative and CXCR3-positive cells from the same donor, whereas distinct patterns were shown by memory cells.

The CDR3, from cysteine to phenylalanine, totals 15 residues. No DNA sequence was recorded. The germline V gene encodes CDR1 SNHLY and CDR2 FYNNEI. TCRdb shows the sequencer as NextSeq 550. The Human TCR Profiling Kit (MiLaboratory) was used to make UMI-labeled 5' RACE TRB cDNA libraries. cDNA synthesis used the entire amount of extracted RNA, and PCR amplification then used the entire amount of cDNA produced. Libraries were prepared in parallel with an identical number of PCR cycles. The study's own analysis went as follows. With a requirement of at least two reads per UMI, MIGEC and MiXCR extracted about 50,000 +/- 10,000 unique UMI-labeled TRB cDNA molecules per library. On average, each library contained approximately 40,000 +/- 10,000 functional in-frame TRB CDR3 nucleotide clonotypes without stop codons. After each sample was downsampled to 5000 UMI-labeled TRB molecules, VDJtools was used to calculate diversity metrics such as normalized Shannon-Wiener and Chao1. VDJtools was used to calculate clonotype-size-weighted physicochemical properties of the central five CDR3 residues, namely interaction energy, strength, volume and Kidera factor 4. TCRdb reprocessed the public reads and reports one entry per CDR3 protein sequence, without DNA. Clone size and V and J calls follow TCRdb, not the original study. This specimen's table enumerates about 120,000 distinct CDR3 sequences. The ten largest clones capture just over 0.35% of the sample.

For every CD8+ T cell subset, 300,000 cells were flow-sorted straight into RLT lysis buffer, and each subset was sorted in triplicate. To keep memory contaminants out, a stringent definition of naive CD8+ T cells was applied: CD45RO-CCR7+CD27+CD95-. Using standard density gradient centrifugation, peripheral blood mononuclear cells were isolated from buffy coats. Naive CXCR3-negative and CXCR3-positive CD8+ T cells were flow-sorted using a FACSAria III. An RNeasy Mini Kit was used to extract total RNA from the sorted cells. The receptor was isolated from a human donor in good health. Some clones in this sample may be carry-over from other donors' samples. This sequence uses TRBV2 and TRBJ2-7; TCRdb calls TRBD2, which cannot be checked without DNA. Sequenced material: naive CXCR3+ CD8+ T cells from blood. According to the study, the label for this sample's cell subset or site signals: CD45RO-CCR7+CD27+CD95- naive CD8+ T cells expressing CXCR3 (TNR3+). The CDR3 protein: CASMGLNGDRYEQYF.